This T cell receptor (beta chain) was retrieved from a study of blood T cell repertoires in COVID-19. The overall study: The United States, Italy and Spain were the sources of the acute and convalescent COVID-19 samples. T cells, B-cell-depleted T cells, or PBMCs supplied cDNA or gDNA.

The CDR3 sequence is 15 residues long. Germline V gene sequence: CDR1 LNHDA, CDR2 SQIVND (reference sequence). V dropped 6 bases and J dropped 0; count of bases not matched to a gene: 4. TCRdb's table, derived via immunoSEQ multiplex PCR, lists solely in-frame clones and lacks some. The sample includes about 60,000 clones, about 83% seen only once; the top ten take roughly 10%. This TCR came from a man between 50 and 59 years old with COVID-19, enrolled during active disease. The rearrangement uses TRBV19 and TRBJ2-1, with TRBD2 matching over 8 bases. Sequencing input: peripheral blood. Written as DNA, the CDR3 is TGTGCCAGTAGCTATACTAGCGGCTCCTACAATGAGCAGTTCTTC. This codes for CASSYTSGSYNEQFF.